This T cell receptor (beta chain) emerged from a study of CXCR3-negative and CXCR3-positive naive CD8 T cells. The overall study: Cumulative TRB read yield was about 140 million, averaging about 1.5 +/- 0.3 million per library.

Details on this clonotype: Its antigen is undetermined.

Points from the study as a whole: High diversity, comparable across both naive subsets, contrasted with much lower diversity in memory CD8+ cells. Similar TRBV-TRBJ gene usage was seen in naive CXCR3-negative and CXCR3-positive cells, but not in memory cells. For CXCR3-positive naive cells, TRB CDR3s were more hydrophobic than those of CXCR3-negative naive cells.

Phenotypically, naive CD8+ T cells corresponded to CD45RO-CCR7+CD27+CD95-. The libraries of TRB cDNA were prepared using 5' RACE with UMI labels. Reprocessing the 5' RACE reads, TCRdb reports a single entry for every CDR3 protein and omits DNA. Its clone listing holds roughly 130,000 distinct CDR3 sequences. The material sequenced was naive CXCR3+ CD8+ T cells from blood. Subset noted: CD45RO-CCR7+CD27+CD95- naive CD8+ T cells expressing CXCR3 (TNR3+). The origin of this receptor is a human donor in good health. Some clones in this sample may be carry-over from other donors' samples.

Here the CDR3 reads CACDNTGELFF. V usage is TRBV30 and J usage is TRBJ2-2. The germline V gene encodes CDR1 GTSNPN and CDR2 SVGIG (reference sequence). This CDR3 is built from 11 residues.